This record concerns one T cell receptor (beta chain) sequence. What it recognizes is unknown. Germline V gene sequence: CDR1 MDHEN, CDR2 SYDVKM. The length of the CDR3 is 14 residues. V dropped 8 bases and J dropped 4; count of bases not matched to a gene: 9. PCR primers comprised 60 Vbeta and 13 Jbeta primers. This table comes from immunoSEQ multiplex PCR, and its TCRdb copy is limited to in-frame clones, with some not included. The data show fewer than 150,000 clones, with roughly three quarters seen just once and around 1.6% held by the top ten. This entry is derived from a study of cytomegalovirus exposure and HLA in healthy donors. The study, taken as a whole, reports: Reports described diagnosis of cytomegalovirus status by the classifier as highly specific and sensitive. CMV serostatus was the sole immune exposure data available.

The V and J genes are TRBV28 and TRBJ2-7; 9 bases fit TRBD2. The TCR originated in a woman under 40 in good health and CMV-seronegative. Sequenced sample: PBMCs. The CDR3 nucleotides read TGTGCCAGCCTAGGTGGCGGGAGGGAGTACGAGCAGTACTTC. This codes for CASLGGGREYEQYF.